This is a list of T cell receptor beta chains from one sample in a study of blood T cell repertoires in COVID-19. The table came from immunoSEQ multiplex PCR; TCRdb's copy has only in-frame clones and leaves some out. Of a few hundred thousand clones listed, around nine tenths are singletons. The sample taken for sequencing was peripheral blood. The receptor source for this set is a woman between 50 and 59 years old with active or convalescent COVID-19. CDR3s include the opening cysteine and the closing phenylalanine or tryptophan. Fields, in order: J gene, clone size, V gene, D gene, CDR3 protein, CDR3 DNA. A D gene is named only where the DNA matches it firmly. Not every row has a clone size; where given, it reads once, few, many or a size class.

J: TRBJ1-6; size: NA; V: TRBV2; D: NA; CDR3: CASSEAQRFTLHF; DNA: TGTGCCAGCAGTGAAGCGCAGAGGTTCACCCTCCACTTT
J: TRBJ1-2; size: once; V: TRBV20-1; D: NA; CDR3: CSASSGVRYTF; DNA: TGCAGTGCTAGCTCGGGTGTGAGATACACCTTC
J: TRBJ2-7; size: NA; V: TRBV7-7; D: TRBD1; CDR3: CASSLGQGATYEQYF; DNA: TGTGCTAGCAGCTTAGGACAGGGGGCAACCTACGAGCAGTACTTC
J: TRBJ2-3; size: NA; V: TRBV4-2; D: NA; CDR3: CASSHQDTQYF; DNA: TGTGCCAGCAGCCACCAGGATACGCAGTATTTT
J: TRBJ1-2; size: NA; V: TRBV2; D: TRBD1; CDR3: CASSDLSGGGYTF; DNA: TGTGCCAGCAGTGATCTATCAGGGGGAGGCTACACCTTC
J: TRBJ2-1; size: NA; V: TRBV7-2; D: TRBD2; CDR3: CASSLPPLLAGDYNEQFF; DNA: TGTGCCAGCAGCTTACCGCCGCTGCTAGCGGGAGACTACAATGAGCAGTTCTTC
J: TRBJ2-1; size: NA; V: TRBV9; D: TRBD2; CDR3: CATSAGSSYNEQFF; DNA: TGTGCCACTTCAGCGGGGAGCTCCTACAATGAGCAGTTCTTC
J: TRBJ1-1; size: NA; V: TRBV18; D: TRBD1; CDR3: CASSPTGGNTEAFF; DNA: TGTGCCAGCTCACCGACAGGGGGTAACACTGAAGCTTTCTTT
J: TRBJ2-7; size: NA; V: TRBV4-2; D: TRBD2; CDR3: CASSQDLRGGEYEQYF; DNA: TGTGCCAGCAGCCAAGATCTGCGGGGGGGCGAATACGAGCAGTACTTC
J: TRBJ1-1; size: NA; V: TRBV5-1; D: NA; CDR3: CASSLIVDTEAFF; DNA: TGCGCCAGCAGCTTGATAGTGGACACTGAAGCTTTCTTT
J: TRBJ1-2; size: once; V: TRBV5-1; D: TRBD1; CDR3: CASSPGTGPNYGYTF; DNA: TGCGCCAGCAGCCCCGGGACAGGGCCTAACTATGGCTACACCTTC